These 21 T cell receptor beta chains were sequenced from one sample in a study of T cells in Graves' hyperthyroidism and ophthalmopathy. Template material for amplifying TCR beta CDR3 regions consisted of RNA transcripts. Using the HTBI primer set, a first-round RT-PCR was run on the TCR CDR3. TCRdb ran MiXCR on the multiplex PCR reads and lists one entry per CDR3 protein. The data hold roughly 380,000 distinct CDR3 sequences, with around 13% observed a single time. Input material: blood. The source of these receptors is a woman in her sixties with Graves' hyperthyroidism.

The rearrangement joins TRBV5-1 to TRBJ1-2; D gene unclear. The germline CDR1 and CDR2 sequences are SGHRS and YFSETQ. The CDR3 covers 11 residues. V gave up 0 bases and J gave up 7 bases, with 4 bases separating them. The CDR3 spells CASSLEGGYTF. The CDR3 coding sequence is TGCGCCAGCAGCTTGGAAGGTGGCTACACCTTC.

The J gene is TRBJ1-2, the V gene TRBV6-2 or TRBV6-3, with D tentatively TRBD1 (6 bases). This CDR3 spans 12 amino acids. In germline, CDR1 is MNHEY, CDR2 SVGEGT. Between the trimmed V and J ends, which lost 6 bases and 8 bases, there was a span of 13 bases. CDR3 sequence: CASRGRGGGYTF. The DNA of the CDR3 is TGTGCCAGCAGGGGCAGGGGCGGAGGCTACACCTTC.

The V and J genes are TRBV4-1 and TRBJ2-1; 16 bases align to TRBD2. The ends lost 6 bases at V and 8 bases at J; junction bases unmatched: 4. CDR1 MGHRA and CDR2 YSYEKL come from the germline V gene. The CDR3 has 15 residues. CDR3 coding DNA: TGCGCCAGCAGAAGAGGGACTAGCGGGAGGGATGAGCAGTTCTTC. Its protein is CASRRGTSGRDEQFF.

This clonotype was counted many times. The chain joins TRBV30 to TRBJ1-5; D ambiguous. The V gene's germline CDR1 is GTSNPN and CDR2 SVGIG (reference sequence). This CDR3 has 13 amino acids. V was cut by 3 bases and J by 2 bases, with 8 bases left in between. The CDR3 region has the DNA TGTGCCTGGAGCTTACACGGCAATCAGCCCCAGCATTTT. It translates to CAWSLHGNQPQHF.

The J gene is TRBJ2-1, the V gene TRBV10-3, with TRBD2 as a possible D gene (6 bases). V was shortened by 2 bases and J by 5 bases, with 10 bases between the two germline ends. The CDR3 covers 14 residues. The germline V gene encodes CDR1 ENHRY and CDR2 SYGVKD. CDR3 bases: TGTGCCATCAGTGAGCTACCTAGCGACAATGAGCAGTTCTTC. Encoded protein: CAISELPSDNEQFF.

In the case of this clonotype: With a much larger clone just one base away, this may be a read error. The V and J genes are TRBV28 and TRBJ2-5; no clear D. The CDR3 spans 16 residues. Germline V CDR1 and CDR2: MDHEN, SYDVKM. The CDR3 nucleotides read TGTGCCTGCAGTGAATACGGGTTTCGGGCCGGGGAGACCCAGTACTTC. Its translation is CACSEYGFRAGETQYF.

V usage is TRBV19 and J usage is TRBJ1-2; D is perhaps TRBD1 (6 bases). There are 15 residues in the CDR3. The germline V and J ends were trimmed by 2 bases and 0 bases, with 10 bases remaining between them. Germline-derived CDR1 and CDR2 are LNHDA and SQIVND (reference sequence). CDR3 nucleotide sequence: TGTGCCAGTAGTATATTCCACAGGGCTAACTATGGCTACACCTTC. Protein product: CASSIFHRANYGYTF.

This clonotype has ten or more counts. The chain is built from TRBV5-5 and TRBJ2-5; D may be TRBD1 or TRBD2 (5 bases each). The CDR3 has 15 amino acids. V gave up 1 base and J gave up 3 bases, with 13 bases separating them. Germline-derived CDR1 and CDR2 are SGHKS and YYEKEE (reference sequence). The CDR3 reads CASSLLRDVKETQYF. The CDR3 bases are TGTGCCAGCAGCTTGCTCCGGGACGTGAAAGAGACCCAGTACTTC.

About this clonotype: A much larger clone differs from this one at a single base, so this may be a read error. This chain uses TRBV29-1 with TRBJ2-7; 7 bases fit TRBD1. CDR3 length: 14 residues. Germline lookup yields CDR1 SQVTM and CDR2 ANQGSEA. After removal of 7 bases from V and 2 bases from J, the junction contained 11 bases not matched to a gene. CDR3 bases: TGCAGCGCTAGATTTGGACAGGACCCCTACGAGCAGTACTTC. Its translation is CSARFGQDPYEQYF.

This clonotype came up many times. This chain links TRBV29-1 with TRBJ2-7; 10 positions match TRBD2. Germline trimming cut 7 bases from V and 0 bases from J; bases unmatched to any gene: 12. Germline CDR1 SQVTM, CDR2 ANQGSEA. The CDR3 contains 16 residues. CDR3 sequence: CSGFISGRSGSYEQYF. The CDR3 bases are TGCAGCGGGTTTATTAGCGGGAGGTCTGGCTCCTACGAGCAGTACTTC.

Ten or more counts support this clonotype. The chain carries TRBV28 and TRBJ2-5; D is possibly TRBD2 (5 bases). Between the trimmed V and J ends, which lost 7 bases and 5 bases, there was a span of 14 bases. The CDR3 totals 13 residues. From germline, CDR1 is MDHEN and CDR2 SYDVKM. The CDR3 sequence: CASTPRGWETQYF. CDR3 nucleotides: TGTGCCAGCACCCCGAGAGGGTGGGAGACCCAGTACTTC.

Worth noting for this clonotype: A read error may explain this, as a much larger clone is one base away. The chain is built from TRBV20-1 and TRBJ2-1; perhaps D is TRBD1 or TRBD2 (6 bases each). The V end lost 5 bases, the J end lost 10 bases, and 15 bases lay between the germline ends. Germline loops: CDR1 DFQATT, CDR2 SNEGSKA (reference sequence). This CDR3 comprises 12 residues. The CDR3 sequence is CSAPGGGHEQFF. Written as DNA, the CDR3 is TGCAGTGCTCCCGGAGGGGGACACGAGCAGTTCTTC.

This clonotype was observed at least ten times. V is TRBV27 and J is TRBJ2-7, with TRBD1 as a possible D gene (6 bases). The CDR3 has 14 amino acids. The V gene's germline CDR1 is MNHEY and CDR2 SMNVEV (reference sequence). Deletions cut 8 bases from V and 0 bases from J, with 14 bases between. The CDR3 nucleotides are TGTGCCAGCGGGTCCGGGACACTCTCCTACGAGCAGTACTTC. This sequence encodes CASGSGTLSYEQYF.

In this sample, this clonotype turned up many times. This rearrangement joins TRBV7-3 to TRBJ2-7; D unclear. There are 13 residues in the CDR3. CDR1 and CDR2 (germline): SGHTA, FQGTGA. Trimming took off 4 bases at V and 5 bases at J, with 12 bases between the two ends. The CDR3 loop reads CASSSQPADEQYF. CDR3 bases: TGTGCCAGCAGCTCCCAGCCCGCCGACGAGCAGTACTTC. The entire variable domain, with the rest obtained from reference TRBV7-3 and TRBJ2-7, is as follows: GAGVSQTPSNKVTEKGKYVELRCDPISGHTALYWYRQSLGQGPEFLIYFQGTGAADDSGLPNDRFFAVRPEGSVSTLKIQRTERGDSAVYLCASSSQPADEQYFGPGTRLTVT.

There are a few counts of this clonotype. The rearrangement uses TRBV28 and TRBJ2-7; the D gene is possibly TRBD1 (7 bases). V was clipped by 5 bases and J by 7 bases, with 39 bases between them. The CDR3 is 21 residues long. Germline CDR1 is MDHEN and CDR2 is SYDVKM. The CDR3 loop is CASSANGLGGRIGSGEGEQYF. The DNA of the CDR3 is TGTGCCAGCAGTGCAAATGGGTTAGGGGGCAGGATCGGGTCGGGAGAAGGAGAGCAGTACTTC.

This clonotype was picked up many times. The chain has TRBV11-3 and TRBJ1-2; 9 bases agree with TRBD1. The CDR3 length is 14 residues. Germline V gene lookup returns CDR1 SGHNT and CDR2 YENEEA. Trimming cost V 5 bases and J 5 bases; bases outside gene matches: 6. CDR3 DNA: TGTGCCAGCAGCCCTCCCGGGACAGGGTATGGCTACACCTTC. Its translation: CASSPPGTGYGYTF.

CDR3 DNA: TGTGCCATCAGTGAGTCTAACCAGGCAATAGAGACCCAGTACTTC. This sequence encodes CAISESNQAIETQYF. This chain connects TRBV10-3 to TRBJ2-5, with D unclear. The germline CDR1 and CDR2 sequences are ENHRY and SYGVKD. Trimming removed 0 bases from V and 4 bases from J, with 12 bases in between. The CDR3 runs to 15 residues.

The rearrangement links TRBV4-1 to TRBJ2-1; 11 nucleotides match TRBD2. This CDR3 spans 15 amino acids. Germline-derived CDR1 and CDR2 are MGHRA and YSYEKL. V trimming: 4 bases; J trimming: 7 bases; junction bases outside the gene matches: 6. CDR3 sequence (DNA): TGCGCCAGCAGCCTGGGACTAGCGGTCTGGAATGAGCAGTTCTTC. Translation: CASSLGLAVWNEQFF.

This clonotype was counted many times. This chain links TRBV7-2 with TRBJ2-4; 9 nucleotides align to TRBD1. Germline CDR1 is SGHTA and CDR2 is FQGNSA. Trimming at V came to 4 bases and at J to 1 base, leaving 2 bases not matched to a gene. There are 15 residues in the CDR3. CDR3 in amino acids: CASSSQGAAKNIQYF. CDR3 DNA: TGTGCCAGCAGCTCACAGGGGGCGGCCAAAAACATTCAGTACTTC.

The sample holds a few counts of this clonotype. At one end the junction does not follow the germline gene, possibly because of a read error. CDR3 loop: CSARPTSGPTNEQSF. The CDR3 DNA reads as TGCAGTGCTAGACCGACTAGCGGGCCGACCAATGAGCAGTCCTTC. This chain connects TRBV20-1 to TRBJ2-1; 10 nucleotides match TRBD2. The CDR3 is made up of 15 amino acids. The germline V gene encodes CDR1 DFQATT and CDR2 SNEGSKA (reference sequence).

In its sample, this clonotype was seen many times. The V and J genes are TRBV24-1 and TRBJ2-3, with D perhaps TRBD2 (6 bases). From germline, CDR1 is KGHDR and CDR2 SFDVKD. CDR3 size: 19 residues. Between the trimmed V and J ends, which lost 3 bases and 0 bases, there was a span of 21 bases. The CDR3 nucleotides read TGTGCCACCAGTGATGTATGGGGACCCGGCGGGGTAAGCACAGATACGCAGTATTTT. This translates into CATSDVWGPGGVSTDTQYF.